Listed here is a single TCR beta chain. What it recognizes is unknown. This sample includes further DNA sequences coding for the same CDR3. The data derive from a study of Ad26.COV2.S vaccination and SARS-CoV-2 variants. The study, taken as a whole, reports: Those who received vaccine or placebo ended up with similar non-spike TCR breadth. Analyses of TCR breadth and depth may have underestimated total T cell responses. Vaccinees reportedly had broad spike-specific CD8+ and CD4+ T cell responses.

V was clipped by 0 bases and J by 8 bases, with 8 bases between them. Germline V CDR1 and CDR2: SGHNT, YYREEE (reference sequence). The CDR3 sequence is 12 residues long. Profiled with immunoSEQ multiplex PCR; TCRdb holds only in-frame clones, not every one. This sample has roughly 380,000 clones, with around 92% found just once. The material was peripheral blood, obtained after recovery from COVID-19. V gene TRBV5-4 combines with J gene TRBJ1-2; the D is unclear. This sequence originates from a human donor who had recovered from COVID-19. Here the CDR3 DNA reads TGTGCCAGCAGCTTGGGTACGGGCGGCTACACCTTC. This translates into CASSLGTGGYTF.